This T cell receptor (beta chain) came from a study of breast tumors, draining lymph nodes, adjacent tissues. Whole-study results and caveats: Compared with lymph nodes, tumors were less diverse; compared with nontumor tissue, more. Findings are consistent with lymph node origin and intratumoral expansion of most tumor T cells.

Germline V gives CDR1 KGHSH, CDR2 LQKENI. The CDR3 runs 13 residues. Notes on this clonotype: As yet, its antigen is unknown. A much larger clone differs by one base, so this may be a read error.

Samples came from axillary lymph nodes draining the breast cancer. TCRdb reprocessed the multiplex PCR reads via MiXCR and lists one record per CDR3 protein. This sample carries about 100,000 distinct CDR3 sequences, 21% of them seen once, and the ten largest clones take less than 1.5%. Material for sequencing was axillary lymph node tissue. J is TRBJ2-7 and V is TRBV18, with D maybe TRBD1 (5 bases). This TCR derives from a female donor with breast cancer. Some clones in this sample may be carry-over from other donors' samples. CDR3 in DNA: TGTGCCAGCTCACCGGGGCAGACCTACGAGCAGTGCTTC. Protein sequence: CASSPGQTYEQCF.